In its sample, the clone carrying this T cell receptor beta chain was seen a few times. The ends lost 2 bases at V and 0 bases at J; junction bases unmatched: 14. Germline loops: CDR1 MDHEN, CDR2 SYDVKM. This CDR3 has 20 amino acids. Time point given: newly diagnosed GD, antithyroid drugs for less than 3 months. Making the TCR library involved RNA that had been extracted from PBMCs. This record belongs to a study of regulatory T cells in long-lasting Graves disease. For TCR beta, libraries came from iRepertoire HTBI primers and Arm-PCR of CDR3 regions. Via MiXCR, TCRdb re-called the multiplex PCR reads, giving one row per CDR3 protein. The repertoire has around 450,000 distinct CDR3 sequences, 15% of them found once; the top ten carry roughly 8%. Another study also made use of these data, one on T cells in Graves' hyperthyroidism and ophthalmopathy.

This chain links TRBV28 with TRBJ2-3; 10 nucleotides line up with TRBD2. The starting material was peripheral blood mononuclear cells (PBMCs), obtained at new diagnosis, from a patient treated with antithyroid drugs. The TCR was taken from a woman in her forties with Graves disease. The CDR3 here is CASSLPKFRGLANSTDTQYF. CDR3 nucleotide sequence: TGTGCCAGCAGTTTACCCAAATTCCGGGGACTAGCGAATAGCACAGATACGCAGTATTTT.